The next 32 T cell receptor beta chains were all read from a single sample in a study of cytomegalovirus exposure and HLA in healthy donors. PCR primers comprised 60 Vbeta and 13 Jbeta primers. TCRdb's copy holds only in-frame clones and misses some; the assay was immunoSEQ multiplex PCR. The sample consists of around 150,000 clones, roughly 85% of them appearing once. Sequences were obtained from PBMCs. The receptor source for this set is a male donor in good health and CMV-seronegative.

There are a few counts of this clone. This chain links TRBV27 with TRBJ1-1; D unresolved. The CDR3 length is 14 residues. Germline lookup yields CDR1 MNHEY and CDR2 SMNVEV (reference sequence). V lost 4 bases and J 10 bases, leaving 19 bases between the germline ends. This CDR3 is CASSSSPSQPGAFF. CDR3 bases: TGTGCCAGCAGTTCATCCCCGTCACAGCCCGGAGCTTTCTTT.

This chain links TRBV6-4 with TRBJ2-3, with TRBD2 identical over 12 bases. The DNA end is a closer match to TRBJ2-1, so the J assignment may be wrong. The CDR3 loop spans 15 amino acids. CDR1 and CDR2 from the germline V gene are MRHNA and SNTAGT. CDR3 DNA sequence: TGTGCCAGCAGTGGTACTAGCGGGAGGAAGACTGAGCAGTTCTTC. Its translation is CASSGTSGRKTEQFF.

This CDR3 reads CSVASPDTQYF. The CDR3, as DNA: TGCAGCGTTGCGAGTCCAGATACGCAGTATTTT. The V and J genes are TRBV29-1 and TRBJ2-3; no clear D. The CDR3 is made up of 11 amino acids. CDR1 SQVTM and CDR2 ANQGSEA come from the germline V gene. Trimming stripped 4 bases from V and 4 bases from J, with 6 bases between.

The rearrangement joins TRBV5-1 to TRBJ2-3; D may be TRBD2 (7 bases). Between the trimmed V and J ends, which lost 2 bases and 2 bases, there was a span of 21 bases. This CDR3 is 18 amino acids long. Looked up from germline, CDR1 is SGHRS and CDR2 is YFSETQ. CDR3: CASSFGTGGRVYTDTQYF. The CDR3 DNA reads as TGCGCCAGCAGCTTCGGAACGGGGGGCAGGGTTTACACAGATACGCAGTATTTT. The full variable domain, completed using reference TRBV5-1 and TRBJ2-3, is KAGVTQTPRYLIKTRGQQVTLSCSPISGHRSVSWYQQTPGQGLQFLFEYFSETQRNKGNFPGRFSGRQFSNSRSEMNVSTLELGDSALYLCASSFGTGGRVYTDTQYFGPGTRLTVL.

The chain carries TRBV5-1 and TRBJ1-1; TRBD1 matches 7 bases. From germline, CDR1 is SGHRS and CDR2 YFSETQ. The CDR3 length is 16 residues. J was trimmed by 5 bases and V by 0 bases; bases with no gene match: 10. The CDR3 region is CASSLGQTGSGTEAFF. The DNA of the CDR3 is TGCGCCAGCAGCTTGGGCCAGACAGGGAGTGGAACTGAAGCTTTCTTT.

The rearrangement uses TRBV7-6 and TRBJ2-7; D perhaps matches TRBD1 (5 bases). CDR3 length: 17 residues. V was trimmed by 0 bases and J by 4 bases, leaving 19 bases between them. Germline values: CDR1 SGHVS, CDR2 FNYEAQ. This chain's CDR3 is CASSLASGRVGYYEQYF. CDR3 DNA: TGTGCCAGCAGCTTAGCTTCAGGCAGGGTTGGCTATTACGAGCAGTACTTC.

This chain joins TRBV7-9 and TRBJ2-7; TRBD2 is a possible D gene (6 bases). The germline V and J ends were trimmed by 5 bases and 5 bases, with 25 bases remaining between them. This CDR3 comprises 17 residues. Germline lookup yields CDR1 SEHNR and CDR2 FQNEAQ (reference sequence). The CDR3 region is CASSPPLGGMGLNEQYF. The CDR3 DNA reads TGTGCCAGCAGCCCCCCTTTGGGCGGGATGGGGTTAAACGAGCAGTACTTC.

The chain employs TRBV9 and TRBJ1-3, with D possibly matching TRBD1 (5 bases). From germline, CDR1 is SGDLS and CDR2 YYNGEE. The length of the CDR3 is 13 residues. Trimming took off 3 bases at V and 2 bases at J, with 6 bases between the two ends. CDR3 sequence (DNA): TGTGCCAGCAGCGGGGGGGCTGGAAACACCATATATTTT. It specifies CASSGGAGNTIYF.

The genes are TRBV6-1 and TRBJ1-5; TRBD1 aligns across 8 bases. V shed 8 bases, J shed 0 bases, and the junction held 3 bases outside the gene matches. The germline V gene encodes CDR1 MNHNS and CDR2 SASEGT. CDR3 size: 14 residues. In DNA form, the CDR3 reads TGTGCCAGCGGGACAGGACTTAGCAATCAGCCCCAGCATTTT. This encodes CASGTGLSNQPQHF.

V gene TRBV4-1 combines with J gene TRBJ1-1, with D perhaps TRBD1 (6 bases). The CDR3 loop spans 14 amino acids. Deletions cut 6 bases from V and 10 bases from J, with 21 bases between. From germline, CDR1 is MGHRA and CDR2 YSYEKL. In DNA form, the CDR3 reads TGCGCCAGCAGTCTTGCTACAGGGACCGGTGCAGCTTTCTTT. It translates to CASSLATGTGAAFF.

This clone was seen just once. The CDR3 here is CASSPRTSGTDTQYF. CDR3 nucleotides: TGTGCCAGCAGCCCCCGGACTAGCGGCACAGATACGCAGTATTTT. The V and J genes are TRBV7-8 and TRBJ2-3; 9 bases agree with TRBD2. Unmatched junction bases numbered 4, after V lost 5 bases and J lost 1 base. From germline, CDR1 is SGHVS and CDR2 FQNEAQ. The CDR3 totals 15 residues.

This rearrangement joins TRBV2 to TRBJ1-1; 11 bases map to TRBD1. Looked up from germline, CDR1 is SNHLY and CDR2 is FYNNEI. The CDR3 has 14 amino acids. V lost 3 bases and J lost 6; bases outside the gene matches: 3. The chain's CDR3 is CASSDPGQGAEAFF. CDR3 coding DNA: TGTGCCAGCAGTGATCCGGGACAGGGGGCTGAAGCTTTCTTT.

The chain is built from TRBV5-1 and TRBJ1-1, with D perhaps TRBD1 (5 bases). V lost 4 bases and J lost 5, with 15 bases in between. Germline CDR1 reads SGHRS; CDR2 reads YFSETQ. This CDR3 contains 14 residues. CDR3 nucleotides: TGCGCCAGCAGCGCCATCTCGACAGATACTGAAGCTTTCTTT. It translates to CASSAISTDTEAFF.

This clone has just one count. The J gene is TRBJ1-2, the V gene TRBV27; 8 positions agree with TRBD1. Germline CDR1 is MNHEY and CDR2 is SMNVEV (reference sequence). The ends lost 2 bases at V and 3 bases at J; junction bases unmatched: 5. This CDR3 is 15 amino acids long. The CDR3 spells CASSLRTGSDYGYTF. CDR3 nucleotide sequence: TGTGCCAGCAGTTTAAGGACAGGGTCCGACTATGGCTACACCTTC.

The CDR3 loop reads CASSPWSPEQFF. The CDR3 bases are TGTGCCAGCAGCCCCTGGAGCCCCGAGCAGTTCTTC. This chain links TRBV7-8 with TRBJ2-1; the D is unclear. From germline, CDR1 is SGHVS and CDR2 FQNEAQ. This CDR3 has 12 amino acids. The V gene lost 5 bases and the J gene lost 10 bases, with 12 bases spanning the gap.

The CDR3 DNA reads as TGTGCCAGCAGCCTGTATGACAACGGGGCTAACTATGGCTACACCTTC. This codes for CASSLYDNGANYGYTF. The chain recombines TRBV7-3 with TRBJ1-2; D unresolved. The CDR3 sequence is 16 residues long. V lost 5 bases and J lost 0, with 16 bases in between. Germline V CDR1 and CDR2: SGHTA, FQGTGA.

The V gene is TRBV6-1, the J gene TRBJ1-2; perhaps TRBD1 as D (6 bases). Germline V CDR1 and CDR2: MNHNS, SASEGT. Trimming stripped 6 bases from V and 6 bases from J, with 14 bases between. CDR3 length equals 13 residues. The CDR3 loop reads CASSLPTGNGYTF. The CDR3 DNA sequence: TGTGCCAGCAGCCTACCTACAGGGAATGGCTACACCTTC.

The V gene is TRBV7-9, the J gene TRBJ2-1; 11 bases agree with TRBD2. Germline values: CDR1 SEHNR, CDR2 FQNEAQ (reference sequence). The CDR3 contains 15 residues. The trim removed 7 bases at V and 5 bases at J, leaving 7 bases unmatched. The CDR3 bases are TGTGCCAGCACTCCTCTAGCGGGAGGCAACAATGAGCAGTTCTTC. It codes for CASTPLAGGNNEQFF.

The genes are TRBV27 and TRBJ1-1; no reliable D call. This CDR3 spans 13 amino acids. Germline V CDR1 and CDR2: MNHEY, SMNVEV (reference sequence). The ends were cut back, 0 bases at V and 7 bases at J, with 9 bases in the middle. The CDR3 loop reads CASSLSPLREAFF. CDR3 DNA: TGTGCCAGCAGTTTATCCCCCCTCCGTGAAGCTTTCTTT.

The chain joins TRBV6-1 to TRBJ2-5; maybe TRBD2 (6 bases). The end of the DNA fits TRBJ2-7 better, so the J call may be wrong. The CDR3 spans 13 residues. Germline loops: CDR1 MNHNS, CDR2 SASEGT. CDR3 in amino acids: CASRKTRIYEQYF. CDR3 coding DNA: TGTGCCAGCAGGAAGACTAGAATCTACGAGCAGTACTTC.

The chain is built from TRBV9 and TRBJ2-5; 9 positions agree with TRBD2. Germline CDR1 is SGDLS and CDR2 is YYNGEE. V lost 1 base to trimming and J lost 8 bases; unmatched junction nucleotides: 12. This CDR3 is built from 16 residues. DNA for the CDR3: TGTGCCAGCAGCGTAAGCCCTAGCGGGATGCAGAGTACCCAGTACTTC. Translating it yields CASSVSPSGMQSTQYF.

This chain connects TRBV2 to TRBJ1-5; 7 bases fit TRBD1. V lost 7 bases to trimming and J lost 2 bases; unmatched junction nucleotides: 5. Germline CDR1 SNHLY, CDR2 FYNNEI. The CDR3 has 14 residues. The DNA for the CDR3 is TGTGCCAGCAAAGGGGGCACGGGCAATCAGCCCCAGCATTTT. Residues: CASKGGTGNQPQHF.

This chain's CDR3 is CASSLGTSGGPFIHEQYF. The CDR3 DNA is TGTGCCAGCAGCTTAGGAACTAGCGGGGGGCCCTTCATCCACGAGCAGTACTTC. The V call is TRBV7-2, the J call TRBJ2-7; 12 bases are shared with TRBD2. The CDR3 has 18 amino acids. Looked up from germline, CDR1 is SGHTA and CDR2 is FQGNSA. V lost 1 base to trimming and J lost 5 bases; unmatched junction nucleotides: 12. The full variable domain, in which reference TRBV7-2 and TRBJ2-7 provide the parts outside the CDR3, is GAGVSQSPSNKVTEKGKDVELRCDPISGHTALYWYRQSLGQGLEFLIYFQGNSAPDKSGLPSDRFSAERTGGSVSTLTIQRTQQEDSAVYLCASSLGTSGGPFIHEQYFGPGTRLTVT.

The chain uses TRBV28 and TRBJ1-5; D gene unclear. This CDR3 has 15 amino acids. V lost 3 bases to trimming and J lost 4 bases, with 13 bases between them. The germline CDR1 and CDR2 sequences are MDHEN and SYDVKM. The CDR3 protein is CASSFPGQRNQPQHF. The DNA for the CDR3 is TGTGCCAGCAGTTTCCCCGGGCAGCGGAATCAGCCCCAGCATTTT.

The chain couples TRBV6-4 to TRBJ2-2, with 10 positions matching TRBD2. Trimming at V came to 0 bases and at J to 3 bases, leaving 4 bases not matched to a gene. This CDR3 has 17 residues. Germline CDR1 and CDR2: MRHNA and SNTAGT. CDR3 loop: CASSDSGTSGDTGELFF. The CDR3, as DNA: TGTGCCAGCAGTGACTCAGGCACTAGCGGGGACACCGGGGAGCTGTTTTTT.

This clone was recorded only once. The rearrangement uses TRBV5-1 and TRBJ1-2; D is perhaps TRBD1 (6 bases). V gave up 2 bases and J gave up 6 bases, with 11 bases separating them. The CDR3 loop spans 13 amino acids. The V gene's germline CDR1 is SGHRS and CDR2 YFSETQ. CDR3 residues: CASSLGGADGYTF. For the CDR3, the DNA is TGCGCCAGCAGCTTAGGGGGGGCGGATGGCTACACCTTC.

The rearrangement uses TRBV6-4 and TRBJ2-2, with TRBD2 matching 15 bases. After removal of 2 bases from V and 0 bases from J, the junction contained 10 bases not matched to a gene. The CDR3 has 21 amino acids. CDR1 is MRHNA, CDR2 SNTAGT, per germline. The CDR3 DNA reads TGTGCCAGCAGTGACCTAACGGGACTAGCGGGAGGCCGCGCGAACACCGGGGAGCTGTTTTTT. Its protein is CASSDLTGLAGGRANTGELFF.

The V and J genes are TRBV19 and TRBJ1-2, with D hard to call. Looked up from germline, CDR1 is LNHDA and CDR2 is SQIVND (reference sequence). CDR3 length equals 13 residues. V dropped 0 bases and J dropped 12 bases, with 14 bases sitting between them. The CDR3 coding sequence is TGTGCCAGTAGTATAGATCCAGGCAGAAGGCACACCTTC. It specifies CASSIDPGRRHTF.

The chain recombines TRBV2 with TRBJ2-5; 9 nucleotides agree with TRBD2. Germline V gives CDR1 SNHLY, CDR2 FYNNEI. With 6 bases clipped from V and 5 bases from J, the junction kept 13 bases outside the gene matches. CDR3 length equals 16 residues. CDR3 in amino acids: CASRAGSGRWVETQYF. The CDR3 DNA reads as TGTGCCAGCAGAGCCGGGAGCGGGAGGTGGGTCGAGACCCAGTACTTC.

This sequence joins TRBV7-8 and TRBJ1-2, with 7 bases lining up with TRBD1. With V trimmed by 5 bases and J by 6 bases, 6 bases remained unmatched. The germline V gene has CDR1 SGHVS and CDR2 FQNEAQ. The CDR3 extends over 13 amino acids. CDR3 coding DNA: TGTGCCAGCAGCGCGGGACAGATTCATGGCTACACCTTC. Translation gives CASSAGQIHGYTF.

CDR3 bases: TGTGCCAGCAGTGAAGGGACCGGGACAGGGGGCGAGAGCTCCTACAATGAGCAGTTCTTC. Protein product: CASSEGTGTGGESSYNEQFF. The chain carries TRBV6-1 and TRBJ2-1, with TRBD1 matching 12 bases. The trim removed 1 base at V and 0 bases at J, leaving 10 bases unmatched. The germline V gene has CDR1 MNHNS and CDR2 SASEGT. The CDR3 is made up of 20 amino acids.

This clone was found once. The V gene is TRBV28, the J gene TRBJ1-2, with a tentative D call TRBD1 (6 bases). Trimming took 4 bases from V and 3 from J, leaving 15 bases between them. Germline CDR1 is MDHEN and CDR2 is SYDVKM. This CDR3 spans 15 amino acids. For the CDR3, the DNA is TGTGCCAGCAGTTCGTACAGGGAAGGGGACTATGGCTACACCTTC. It specifies CASSSYREGDYGYTF.